This T cell receptor beta chain stems from a study of early T cells in non-severe SARS-CoV-2 infection. Regarding the study as a whole: VDJdb matching skewed toward anti-spike CD8 responses, missing private and CD4 specificities.

Tagging with unique molecular identifiers was applied to individual cDNA molecules. One entry per CDR3 protein results from TCRdb running MiXCR on the 5' RACE reads. The repertoire holds approximately 70,000 distinct CDR3 sequences, with about 12% as singletons. As regards this clonotype: The target antigen is unknown. A read error is possible here, since a much larger clone lies one base away.

The CDR3 spans 16 residues. Germline V gene sequence: CDR1 MNHEY, CDR2 SVGEGT. With 6 bases clipped from V and 5 bases from J, the junction kept 10 bases outside the gene matches. The receptor's source is an adult who was a healthcare worker with PCR-confirmed SARS-CoV-2 infection or an uninfected control (not recorded which). This chain connects TRBV6-2 or TRBV6-3 to TRBJ1-5, with 10 bases matching TRBD1. Sequenced: whole blood. The CDR3 region has the DNA TGTGCCAGCAGCCCCATCCGGGACAGGGGACATCAGCCCCAGCATTTT. This encodes CASSPIRDRGHQPQHF.